The 22 T cell receptor beta chains reported below all come from one sample, sequenced in a study of CD8+ T cells in alopecia areata. Once RNA had been extracted, it was reverse transcribed into cDNA to act as the sequencing template. Sequenced by immunoSEQ multiplex PCR; TCRdb stores in-frame clones only, minus some. The table includes around 130,000 clones, roughly three fifths detected once. The sample was CD4+ T cells sorted from blood, taken at week 0. The receptors here all came from a human donor with alopecia areata.

V is TRBV5-1 and J is TRBJ2-3; TRBD1 matches 8 bases. Trimming cost V 2 bases and J 2 bases; bases outside gene matches: 4. Germline V lookup: CDR1 SGHRS, CDR2 YFSETQ. The CDR3 is 15 residues long. The CDR3 bases are TGCGCCAGCAGCTTCGAGGACAGGGCCACAGATACGCAGTATTTT. This sequence encodes CASSFEDRATDTQYF.

This sequence joins TRBV4-3 and TRBJ2-3; 7 bases map to TRBD2. The V gene end was trimmed by 1 base and the J gene end by 3 bases; junction bases not matched to a gene: 10. The germline V gene encodes CDR1 LGHNA and CDR2 YSLEER. This CDR3 contains 17 residues. The CDR3 DNA is TGCGCCAGCAGCCAAGTAGTAGGCGGGAGTCGGACAGATACGCAGTATTTT. Protein sequence: CASSQVVGGSRTDTQYF.

The chain joins TRBV2 to TRBJ2-7; D gene uncertain. V was clipped by 8 bases and J by 0 bases, with 14 bases between them. Germline-derived CDR1 and CDR2 are SNHLY and FYNNEI. The CDR3 sequence is 14 residues long. CDR3 sequence (DNA): TGTGCCAGCTTAGTCGATCCTTACTCCTACGAGCAGTACTTC. Translated: CASLVDPYSYEQYF.

A few counts support this clone. V usage is TRBV28 and J usage is TRBJ2-4; D may match TRBD1 or TRBD2 (5 bases each). This CDR3 is built from 14 residues. The V gene's germline CDR1 is MDHEN and CDR2 SYDVKM. V lost 2 bases and J 9 bases, leaving 14 bases between the germline ends. This CDR3 reads CASSLGTQRGIQYF. CDR3 bases: TGTGCCAGCAGTTTAGGGACCCAACGTGGCATTCAGTACTTC.

This clone was seen only once. The chain is built from TRBV6-5 and TRBJ1-2; TRBD1 agrees at 10 bases. Unmatched junction bases numbered 4, after V lost 4 bases and J lost 2 bases. Germline lookup yields CDR1 MNHEY and CDR2 SVGAGI. The CDR3 is 15 residues long. CDR3 DNA: TGTGCCAGCAGTTCAACGGACAGGGGGAACTATGGCTACACCTTC. Translated, it gives CASSSTDRGNYGYTF.

The chain recombines TRBV7-8 with TRBJ1-1; the D gene is possibly TRBD1 (6 bases). CDR1 is SGHVS, CDR2 FQNEAQ, per germline. V shed 5 bases and J shed 6 bases, with 22 bases lying between them. CDR3 length equals 16 residues. This CDR3 is CASSPRSQQGLAEAFF. Written as DNA, the CDR3 is TGTGCCAGCAGCCCCCGTTCTCAGCAGGGGTTAGCTGAAGCTTTCTTT.

The chain combines TRBV9 with TRBJ2-5, with D perhaps TRBD2 (5 bases). The CDR3 loop spans 15 amino acids. Germline V gene sequence: CDR1 SGDLS, CDR2 YYNGEE. Trimming shortened V by 4 bases and J by 2 bases, and 15 bases separated the two germline ends. The CDR3 spells CASSPRGSQQETQYF. The CDR3 bases are TGTGCCAGCAGCCCAAGAGGGTCCCAACAAGAGACCCAGTACTTC.

This chain joins TRBV5-1 and TRBJ2-7; D is possibly TRBD1 (6 bases). The CDR3 totals 14 residues. The V end was cut by 3 bases, the J end by 5 bases, with 15 bases between. The germline gives CDR1 SGHRS, CDR2 YFSETQ. CDR3 protein: CASSWGTGSDEQYF. DNA for the CDR3: TGCGCCAGCAGCTGGGGAACAGGGTCCGACGAGCAGTACTTC.

The rearrangement uses TRBV5-1 and TRBJ2-2, with D perhaps TRBD1 (6 bases). This CDR3 contains 14 residues. In germline, CDR1 is SGHRS, CDR2 YFSETQ. V was cut by 4 bases and J by 7 bases, with 14 bases left in between. This CDR3 is CASSPLQGHGELFF. In nucleotides, the CDR3 is TGCGCCAGCAGCCCACTACAGGGCCACGGGGAGCTGTTTTTT.

This clone was observed a few times. This sequence joins TRBV5-4 and TRBJ1-1, with 8 bases fitting TRBD1. The V segment lost 4 bases and the J segment 4 bases; nucleotides outside the gene matches: 6. CDR1 and CDR2 from the germline V gene are SGHNT and YYREEE (reference sequence). The CDR3 is 14 amino acids. The CDR3 reads CASSLGQVSTEAFF. The CDR3, as DNA: TGTGCCAGCAGCCTGGGACAGGTCTCCACTGAAGCTTTCTTT.

This clone was detected only a few times. The chain links TRBV28 to TRBJ1-2, with 9 positions matching TRBD1. CDR3 length: 16 amino acids. Germline CDR1 and CDR2: MDHEN and SYDVKM. J gave up 5 bases and V 3 bases, and 10 bases lay outside the gene matches. This chain's CDR3 is CASSFRTGVGPYGYTF. The CDR3 nucleotides read TGTGCCAGCAGTTTCAGGACAGGGGTGGGCCCATATGGCTACACCTTC.

The chain has TRBV20-1 and TRBJ2-7; D assignment may be TRBD1 or TRBD2 (5 bases each). CDR1 and CDR2 (germline): DFQATT, SNEGSKA (reference sequence). This CDR3 comprises 11 residues. Trimming took 3 bases from V and 10 from J, leaving 13 bases between them. Written as DNA, the CDR3 is TGCAGTGCTAGCAAGTTCGGGGCTCAGTACTTC. Residues: CSASKFGAQYF.

This chain joins TRBV5-4 and TRBJ2-3; 7 bases agree with TRBD2. V shed 4 bases and J 5 bases; nucleotides not matched to a gene: 10. This CDR3 comprises 15 residues. Germline V CDR1 and CDR2: SGHNT, YYREEE (reference sequence). The CDR3 DNA reads TGTGCCAGCAGCCGGGACGGGAGGAACAAAGATACGCAGTATTTT. Translated: CASSRDGRNKDTQYF.

The CDR3 DNA reads as TGCGCCAGCAGCTACGGACAGGGGAGGACAGATACGCAGTATTTT. This encodes CASSYGQGRTDTQYF. This rearrangement joins TRBV5-1 to TRBJ2-3; 9 bases are shared with TRBD1. The junction had 5 bases not matched to a gene; V was cut back by 3 bases and J by 3 bases. This CDR3 has 15 residues. The germline V gene has CDR1 SGHRS and CDR2 YFSETQ. Using reference TRBV5-1 and TRBJ2-3 for the parts outside the CDR3, the full variable domain is KAGVTQTPRYLIKTRGQQVTLSCSPISGHRSVSWYQQTPGQGLQFLFEYFSETQRNKGNFPGRFSGRQFSNSRSEMNVSTLELGDSALYLCASSYGQGRTDTQYFGPGTRLTVL.

This rearrangement joins TRBV18 to TRBJ1-4; 8 positions agree with TRBD1. Germline V gene lookup returns CDR1 KGHSH and CDR2 LQKENI. Germline trimming cut 8 bases from V and 6 bases from J; bases unmatched to any gene: 8. This CDR3 region has 14 residues. The CDR3 loop reads CASQTGGEDEKLFF. The CDR3 nucleotides read TGTGCCAGCCAAACAGGGGGTGAGGATGAAAAACTGTTTTTT.

The chain combines TRBV9 with TRBJ2-5; 11 bases are a match to TRBD2. V lost 4 bases, J lost 5 bases, and 4 bases stayed unmatched. The CDR3 has 14 amino acids. CDR1 and CDR2 from the germline V gene are SGDLS and YYNGEE. The chain's CDR3 is CASSLLAGVETQYF. As DNA, the CDR3 is TGTGCCAGCAGCTTACTAGCGGGGGTGGAGACCCAGTACTTC.

The J gene is TRBJ1-6, the V gene TRBV19; D not resolved. Germline CDR1 and CDR2: LNHDA and SQIVND (reference sequence). This CDR3 spans 16 amino acids. V gave up 3 bases and J gave up 11 bases, with 20 bases separating them. The CDR3: CASSMDSDHRTPPLHF. In DNA, the CDR3 is TGTGCCAGTAGTATGGACTCGGACCACCGGACGCCACCCCTCCACTTT.

The rearrangement joins TRBV19 to TRBJ1-5; D is ambiguous. V lost 6 bases to trimming and J lost 1 base, with 13 bases between them. There are 15 residues in the CDR3. From germline, CDR1 is LNHDA and CDR2 SQIVND (reference sequence). CDR3 DNA: TGTGCCAGTAGACCGGGTCAAGGGAGCAATCAGCCCCAGCATTTT. Translated, it gives CASRPGQGSNQPQHF.

In its sample, this clone was seen a few times. CDR3 DNA: TGTGCCAGCAGCCGCACAACCGGACAGGGGCGGTACGAGCAGTACTTC. Its translation: CASSRTTGQGRYEQYF. The rearrangement uses TRBV5-6 and TRBJ2-7; 9 positions match TRBD1. After removal of 4 bases from V and 4 bases from J, the junction contained 12 bases not matched to a gene. The CDR3 runs 16 residues. In germline, CDR1 is SGHDT, CDR2 YYEEEE.

This clone was observed a handful of times. The CDR3 spells CASSLKGPGANVLTF. As DNA, the CDR3 is TGTGCCAGCAGCTTGAAGGGACCTGGGGCCAACGTCCTGACTTTC. The V gene is TRBV7-2, the J gene TRBJ2-6, with D possibly being TRBD1 or TRBD2 (5 bases each). The CDR3 covers 15 residues. Trimming shortened V by 3 bases and J by 2 bases, and 8 bases separated the two germline ends. Germline values: CDR1 SGHTA, CDR2 FQGNSA.

The V gene is TRBV13, the J gene TRBJ2-7; D is perhaps TRBD1 (5 bases). The CDR3 runs 13 residues. In germline, CDR1 is PRHDT, CDR2 FYEKMQ (reference sequence). Deletions cut 4 bases from V and 5 bases from J, with 12 bases between. The CDR3 DNA follows: TGTGCCAGCAGCTCAAGGGGATTCAACGAGCAGTACTTC. It codes for CASSSRGFNEQYF.

This clone occurred a few times. The chain employs TRBV7-9 and TRBJ2-5; D possibly matches TRBD1 or TRBD2 (5 bases each). This CDR3 comprises 15 residues. CDR1 and CDR2 from the germline V gene are SEHNR and FQNEAQ (reference sequence). V was shortened by 4 bases and J by 2 bases, with 14 bases between the two germline ends. The CDR3 bases are TGTGCCAGCAGCTCCGTCGGGGCTACACAAGAGACCCAGTACTTC. Translation gives CASSSVGATQETQYF.